Below, 2 T cell receptor beta chains from the same sample are listed, as sequenced in a study of shared clonotypes between healthy human individuals. Profiling relied on immunoSEQ multiplex PCR, and the TCRdb table lists in-frame clones only, not all of them. The sample shows about 1.5 million clones, 98% of them seen only once. Sequencing used naive CD4+ T cells sorted from blood. The subset was: CD45RA+ positively selected. The receptors derive from a man aged 25 to 40 in good health.

This sequence joins TRBV2 and TRBJ1-5; TRBD1 matches at 9 bases. This CDR3 has 15 amino acids. Germline V gene lookup returns CDR1 SNHLY and CDR2 FYNNEI. J lost 7 bases, V lost 6 bases, and 10 bases had no gene match. The CDR3 coding sequence is TGTGCCAGCAGGGGCCCGGGACAGGGTAGACAGCCCCAGCATTTT. Encoded protein: CASRGPGQGRQPQHF.

The chain combines TRBV7-9 with TRBJ1-5; D is perhaps TRBD1 (5 bases). The CDR3 contains 14 residues. V shed 1 base and J shed 4 bases, with 8 bases lying between them. Germline V gene lookup returns CDR1 SEHNR and CDR2 FQNEAQ (reference sequence). CDR3 loop: CASSLGQPNQPQHF. The CDR3 region has the DNA TGTGCCAGCAGCTTAGGACAGCCTAATCAGCCCCAGCATTTT.